The 21 T cell receptor beta chains given below trace back to one sample, sequenced in a study of human T cells and chemical hapten exposure. Time point denoted: pre-sensitization, week 0. Treatment noted: therapeutic diphenylcyclopropenone sensitization with weekly scalp DPC. TCRdb reanalysed the RACE reads using MiXCR and keeps one entry per CDR3 protein. The table includes roughly 40,000 distinct CDR3 sequences, under 15% detected once. This specimen consisted of whole blood, obtained in connection with sensitization to the hapten diphenylcyclopropenone (DPC). The source of these receptors is a woman aged 25 to 39 with alopecia areata. Some clones in this sample may be carry-over from other donors' samples.

V is TRBV18 and J is TRBJ2-5; the D gene is possibly TRBD1 (6 bases). Germline CDR1 KGHSH, CDR2 LQKENI. The CDR3 covers 15 residues. V lost 3 bases and J 4 bases, leaving 15 bases between the germline ends. The CDR3 sequence: CASSPRDTPGETQYF. As DNA, the CDR3 is TGTGCCAGCTCACCCCGGGACACCCCGGGAGAGACCCAGTACTTC. Together with reference TRBV18 and TRBJ2-5, the CDR3 gives the full variable domain: NAGVMQNPRHLVRRRGQEARLRCSPMKGHSHVYWYRQLPEEGLKFMVYLQKENIIDESGMPKERFSAEFPKEGPSILRIQQVVRGDSAAYFCASSPRDTPGETQYFGPGTRLLVL.

The table lists this clonotype with a few counts. The chain combines TRBV4-1 with TRBJ2-1, with D tentatively TRBD1 (8 bases). CDR1 is MGHRA and CDR2 is YSYEKL in the germline V gene. Trimming removed 4 bases at V and 1 base at J, with 14 bases between. The length of the CDR3 is 16 residues. The CDR3 DNA follows: TGCGCCAGCAGCCGCCTACAGGGGGGGTCCTACAATGAGCAGTTCTTC. Translating it yields CASSRLQGGSYNEQFF.

The rearrangement joins TRBV29-1 to TRBJ1-3; D unclear. The V end was cut by 7 bases, the J end by 0 bases, with 19 bases between. The CDR3 is 16 amino acids. The V gene's germline CDR1 is SQVTM and CDR2 ANQGSEA. The CDR3 DNA is TGCAGCGCGTTTGTAAGAACGAAAAGCTCTGGAAACACCATATATTTT. Translation: CSAFVRTKSSGNTIYF.

The chain carries TRBV20-1 and TRBJ2-3; 8 positions agree with TRBD2. The CDR3 has 15 amino acids. V trimming: 5 bases; J trimming: 5 bases; junction bases outside the gene matches: 12. CDR1 and CDR2 from the germline V gene are DFQATT and SNEGSKA (reference sequence). The CDR3 DNA sequence: TGCAGTGCTTCTCTCGGGAGGGCCGGGATAGATACGCAGTATTTT. This sequence encodes CSASLGRAGIDTQYF.

The table lists this clonotype with many counts. V and J are TRBV29-1 and TRBJ2-3, with D hard to call. Between the trimmed V and J ends, which lost 3 bases and 0 bases, there was a span of 13 bases. The germline V gene has CDR1 SQVTM and CDR2 ANQGSEA. The length of the CDR3 is 15 residues. The CDR3 sequence: CSVDYAGTSTDTQYF. CDR3 coding DNA: TGCAGCGTTGATTATGCAGGAACTAGCACAGATACGCAGTATTTT.

This clonotype has a count of ten or more. V usage is TRBV7-2 and J usage is TRBJ1-4, with unresolved D. The germline CDR1 and CDR2 sequences are SGHTA and FQGNSA. CDR3 length: 16 amino acids. Trimming took off 2 bases at V and 6 bases at J, with 16 bases between the two ends. CDR3 protein: CASSLRARKTDEKLFF. DNA of the CDR3: TGTGCCAGCAGCTTAAGAGCCCGGAAAACGGATGAAAAACTGTTTTTT.

This clonotype appeared a single time. The genes are TRBV7-9 and TRBJ2-7; no clear D gene. The CDR3 is 16 amino acids. The germline V and J ends were trimmed by 5 bases and 4 bases, with 21 bases remaining between them. Germline loops: CDR1 SEHNR, CDR2 FQNEAQ (reference sequence). The CDR3 coding sequence is TGTGCCAGCAGCGCCCTAGACACGGACGGATCTTACGAGCAGTACTTC. Translated, it gives CASSALDTDGSYEQYF. Based on the CDR3 plus reference TRBV7-9 and TRBJ2-7, the full variable domain is DTGVSQNPRHKITKRGQNVTFRCDPISEHNRLYWYRQTLGQGPEFLTYFQNEAQLEKSRLLSDRFSAERPKGSFSTLEIQRTEQGDSAMYLCASSALDTDGSYEQYFGPGTRLTVT.

This clonotype was detected ten times or more. V gene TRBV5-1 combines with J gene TRBJ2-1; possible D gene TRBD1, 5 bases. Germline-derived CDR1 and CDR2 are SGHRS and YFSETQ. Trimming removed 0 bases at V and 3 bases at J, with 10 bases between. The CDR3 totals 15 residues. Here the CDR3 DNA reads TGCGCCAGCAGCTTGGGGCAGGGCCTCTACAATGAGCAGTTCTTC. It yields the protein CASSLGQGLYNEQFF.

A word on this clonotype: Possible read error: a much larger clone is one base away. This chain links TRBV7-9 with TRBJ1-1; D is possibly TRBD1 (5 bases). Looked up from germline, CDR1 is SEHNR and CDR2 is FQNEAQ (reference sequence). The CDR3 is 15 residues long. The CDR3 protein is CASGLVTVGGTEAFF. The CDR3 DNA sequence: TGTGCCAGCGGCTTAGTCACAGTGGGGGGCACTGAAGCTTTCTTT.

The chain has TRBV28 and TRBJ2-7; D is undetermined. Trimming took 3 bases from V and 5 from J, leaving 5 bases between them. This CDR3 has 11 residues. In germline, CDR1 is MDHEN, CDR2 SYDVKM. CDR3 coding DNA: TGTGCCAGCAGTTTTTTCCACGAGCAGTACTTC. It codes for CASSFFHEQYF.

This sequence joins TRBV29-1 and TRBJ2-7, with 7 bases aligning to TRBD1. CDR1 SQVTM and CDR2 ANQGSEA come from the germline V gene. J gave up 2 bases and V 2 bases, and 3 bases lay outside the gene matches. The CDR3 consists of 13 residues. In DNA, the CDR3 is TGCAGCGTTGAAAGACAGGGTGCCTACGAGCAGTACTTC. Protein: CSVERQGAYEQYF.

The sample holds many counts of this clonotype. The chain is built from TRBV6-2 or TRBV6-3 and TRBJ1-5; no reliable D call. With 2 bases removed from V and 6 bases from J, the gap between germline ends came to 5 bases. The CDR3 length is 12 residues. The V gene's germline CDR1 is MNHEY and CDR2 SVGEGT. The CDR3, as DNA: TGTGCCAGCAGTTACAGGAGTCAGCCCCAGCATTTT. Protein sequence: CASSYRSQPQHF.

This chain uses TRBV7-2 with TRBJ1-1; unclear D gene. The CDR3 totals 15 residues. The germline V and J ends were trimmed by 0 bases and 4 bases, with 12 bases remaining between them. Germline CDR1 reads SGHTA; CDR2 reads FQGNSA. In DNA, the CDR3 is TGTGCCAGCAGCTTAGCGCATGGACCGGGCACTGAAGCTTTCTTT. Translation gives CASSLAHGPGTEAFF.

This clonotype was found many times. The chain recombines TRBV30 with TRBJ1-2; D is undetermined. Germline V CDR1 and CDR2: GTSNPN, SVGIG (reference sequence). The CDR3 is 14 residues long. V was cut by 4 bases and J by 0 bases, with 12 bases left in between. The CDR3 DNA reads as TGTGCCTGGACCCGTGACGGTGCTAACTATGGCTACACCTTC. It encodes CAWTRDGANYGYTF. Full variable domain (remainder filled in from reference TRBV30 and TRBJ1-2): SQTIHQWPATLVQPVGSPLSLECTVEGTSNPNLYWYRQAAGRGLQLLFYSVGIGQISSEVPQNLSASRPQDRQFILSSKKLLLSDSGFYLCAWTRDGANYGYTFGSGTRLTVV.

This clonotype was observed many times. J is TRBJ1-2 and V is TRBV4-1; 7 nucleotides match TRBD1. V lost 4 bases, J lost 5 bases, and 10 bases stayed unmatched. Germline V CDR1 and CDR2: MGHRA, YSYEKL. This CDR3 contains 15 residues. CDR3 residues: CASSPGQGEGYGYTF. CDR3 nucleotides: TGCGCCAGCAGCCCTGGGCAGGGGGAGGGGTATGGCTACACCTTC.

The chain is built from TRBV5-1 and TRBJ2-3; D might be TRBD1 (5 bases). The V gene lost 0 bases and the J gene lost 0 bases, with 11 bases spanning the gap. CDR1 is SGHRS, CDR2 YFSETQ, per germline. The CDR3 spans 16 residues. CDR3 region: CASSLGGQTSTDTQYF. CDR3 sequence (DNA): TGCGCCAGCAGCTTGGGAGGACAAACAAGCACAGATACGCAGTATTTT.

This clonotype showed up just once. The genes are TRBV5-1 and TRBJ2-7; TRBD2 matches at 9 bases. Germline V CDR1 and CDR2: SGHRS, YFSETQ. V shed 4 bases, J shed 7 bases, and the junction held 15 bases outside the gene matches. This CDR3 region has 16 residues. This chain's CDR3 is CASSKLAGVKSSEQYF. DNA of the CDR3: TGCGCCAGCAGCAAATTAGCGGGAGTTAAATCGTCTGAGCAGTACTTC.

This clonotype was detected ten times or more. The V gene is TRBV20-1, the J gene TRBJ2-4; tentatively, D is TRBD1 or TRBD2 (5 bases each). Germline-derived CDR1 and CDR2 are DFQATT and SNEGSKA (reference sequence). V shed 3 bases and J shed 9 bases, with 18 bases lying between them. This CDR3 spans 14 amino acids. CDR3 loop: CSASRGRALGIQYF. The CDR3 bases are TGCAGTGCTAGCCGGGGCCGGGCCTTGGGCATTCAGTACTTC.

V usage is TRBV7-2 and J usage is TRBJ2-1; TRBD2 aligns across 7 bases. J gave up 5 bases and V 5 bases, and 9 bases lay outside the gene matches. Germline loops: CDR1 SGHTA, CDR2 FQGNSA. This CDR3 has 15 residues. This CDR3 reads CASSPMGGPNNEQFF. The DNA of the CDR3 is TGTGCCAGCAGCCCCATGGGAGGGCCCAACAATGAGCAGTTCTTC.

This clonotype appeared many times. This chain uses TRBV7-9 with TRBJ1-4; D unclear. Trimming left V 2 bases short and J 7 bases short, with 11 bases between. There are 14 residues in the CDR3. Germline V gene sequence: CDR1 SEHNR, CDR2 FQNEAQ (reference sequence). The CDR3 spells CASSLTLSGEKLFF. CDR3 in DNA: TGTGCCAGCAGCTTAACTCTTTCGGGTGAAAAACTGTTTTTT.

V and J are TRBV11-2 and TRBJ1-2; a weak D match, TRBD1 (6 bases). Germline V gives CDR1 SGHAT, CDR2 FQNNGV. V was trimmed by 9 bases and J by 4 bases, leaving 21 bases between them. The CDR3 is made up of 15 amino acids. The CDR3 loop reads CASSIQGGSTYGYTF. The CDR3 nucleotides read TGTGCCAGTAGCATCCAAGGGGGTTCCACCTATGGCTACACCTTC.